The entry that follows covers one T cell receptor beta chain sequence. Antigen: not known. The V and J ends lost 4 bases and 7 bases, in that order; junction bases with no gene match: 5. The CDR3 extends over 14 amino acids. Germline CDR1 reads LNHDA; CDR2 reads SQIVND (reference sequence). This specimen comes from a study of shared clonotypes between healthy human individuals. Per the authors' pipeline: There were no quality scores in the junction-only immunoSEQ sequences, so filtering differed. Data came from immunoSEQ multiplex PCR; TCRdb stores just in-frame clones and leaves some out. V and J calls and clone size are given by that table; D and trimming were obtained from the DNA. Among 850,000 to 1,100,000 clones listed, roughly 77% were seen once. The study's findings and limits: Non-shared clonotypes were found to have lower generation probabilities than the clonotypes that were shared by all four of the sorted-subset donors. In this cohort, only blood was sampled, and tissue repertoires likely differ. Among donors, clonotype sharing was expected to be affected by sequencing depth.

The sample taken for sequencing was memory CD4+ T cells from PBMCs. Subset noted: CD45RA-negative fraction. The chain joins TRBV19 to TRBJ1-4, with TRBD1 matching over 8 bases. This sequence was found in a man between 18 and 35 years old in good health. Some clones in this sample may be carry-over from other donors' samples. Written as DNA, the CDR3 is TGTGCCAGTAGTACCGGACAGGGTCGTGAAAAACTGTTTTTT. Protein sequence: CASSTGQGREKLFF.